What follows are 10 T cell receptor beta chains derived from one specimen sequenced in a study of T-cell reconstitution after alpha-beta-depleted transplantation in children. This sample's TCRbeta library carried unique molecular identifier barcodes. One entry per CDR3 protein results from TCRdb running MiXCR on the PCR reads. The sample includes almost 600,000 distinct CDR3 sequences, around 27% of them seen just once. The material sequenced was PBMCs, taken before TCRalphabeta/CD19-depleted stem cell transplant. These receptor sequences come from a boy in the first two years of life with Wiskott-Aldrich syndrome, due to receive a stem cell transplant.

This clonotype has more than one count but fewer than ten. The chain combines TRBV7-9 with TRBJ2-7; the D is unclear. The CDR3 is 14 amino acids. With 5 bases removed from V and 4 bases from J, the gap between germline ends came to 15 bases. Germline CDR1 and CDR2: SEHNR and FQNEAQ (reference sequence). The CDR3 coding sequence is TGTGCCAGCAGCCCGGGTCTCGCCCATTACGAGCAGTACTTC. Its protein product is CASSPGLAHYEQYF.

This clonotype was detected only a few times. This chain connects TRBV28 to TRBJ2-5; 9 bases line up with TRBD1. J was trimmed by 5 bases and V by 3 bases; bases with no gene match: 7. The germline V gene has CDR1 MDHEN and CDR2 SYDVKM. The length of the CDR3 is 15 residues. CDR3 sequence: CASSFQTGGRETQYF. The CDR3 DNA reads as TGTGCCAGCAGTTTTCAAACAGGGGGCCGGGAGACCCAGTACTTC.

This clonotype was picked up a small number of times. The V call is TRBV20-1, the J call TRBJ2-3; 8 bases fit TRBD2. The CDR3 sequence is 15 residues long. V shed 3 bases, J shed 0 bases, and the junction held 5 bases outside the gene matches. Germline lookup yields CDR1 DFQATT and CDR2 SNEGSKA (reference sequence). CDR3 DNA: TGCAGTGCTAGCTGGGCTAGCGGGAGCACAGATACGCAGTATTTT. Its translation: CSASWASGSTDTQYF.

The chain links TRBV20-1 to TRBJ2-3; 8 nucleotides align to TRBD2. Losses at the gene ends were 5 bases for V and 4 bases for J; bases not matched to a gene: 11. Per the germline V gene, CDR1 is DFQATT and CDR2 is SNEGSKA (reference sequence). This CDR3 region has 15 residues. CDR3 in amino acids: CSAAAISGTSDTQYF. The CDR3 DNA follows: TGCAGTGCTGCAGCGATTAGCGGGACTTCAGATACGCAGTATTTT.

The rearrangement uses TRBV5-6 and TRBJ2-7; 7 nucleotides match TRBD1. This CDR3 has 15 residues. V was pared by 4 bases and J by 1 base, with 8 bases of the junction left unmatched. Germline CDR1 is SGHDT and CDR2 is YYEEEE. CDR3: CASSLLPGGSYEQYF. The CDR3 DNA reads TGTGCCAGCAGCCTTCTTCCAGGGGGATCCTACGAGCAGTACTTC.

This clonotype was picked up a small number of times. This chain links TRBV12-3 or TRBV12-4 with TRBJ1-6; D unclear. Deletions cut 2 bases from V and 7 bases from J, with 6 bases between. The CDR3 is 13 amino acids. CDR3 sequence reads: CASSLIGNSPLHF. The CDR3 DNA reads as TGTGCCAGCAGTTTAATCGGGAATTCACCCCTCCACTTT.

This chain connects TRBV18 to TRBJ2-4, with TRBD2 identical over 9 bases. V was clipped by 2 bases and J by 6 bases; unmatched bases: 5. The CDR3 contains 15 residues. In germline, CDR1 is KGHSH, CDR2 LQKENI. CDR3 in DNA: TGTGCCAGCTCACCAGGTAGCGGGAGTAGAAACATTCAGTACTTC. Translated, it gives CASSPGSGSRNIQYF. Using reference TRBV18 and TRBJ2-4 for the parts outside the CDR3, the full variable domain is NAGVMQNPRHLVRRRGQEARLRCSPMKGHSHVYWYRQLPEEGLKFMVYLQKENIIDESGMPKERFSAEFPKEGPSILRIQQVVRGDSAAYFCASSPGSGSRNIQYFGAGTRLSVL.

This clonotype was detected only a few times. The rearrangement uses TRBV20-1 and TRBJ2-7; 11 bases map to TRBD2. With 5 bases clipped from V and 3 bases from J, the junction kept 12 bases outside the gene matches. CDR3 length: 16 residues. CDR1 is DFQATT, CDR2 SNEGSKA, per germline (reference sequence). Written as DNA, the CDR3 is TGCAGTGCTCGCCCTTCACTAGCGGGAGTAATCTACGAGCAGTACTTC. This encodes CSARPSLAGVIYEQYF.

The V gene is TRBV20-1, the J gene TRBJ1-2, with D uncertain. The germline V gene encodes CDR1 DFQATT and CDR2 SNEGSKA (reference sequence). The CDR3 sequence is 11 residues long. CDR3 nucleotides: TGCGAGGCCGTAAGTTACTATGGCTACACCTTC. Translation: CEAVSYYGYTF.

Details on this clonotype: At one end the junction does not follow the germline gene, possibly because of a read error. This rearrangement joins TRBV11-2 to TRBJ2-3; 7 bases line up with TRBD1. The CDR3 runs 12 residues. Germline CDR1 SGHAT, CDR2 FQNNGV. The CDR3 sequence is CASSLDWGQPTF. DNA of the CDR3: TGTGCCAGCAGCTTAGATTGGGGACAGCCTACGTTT.